This is a list of T cell receptor beta chains from one sample in a study of blood T cell repertoires in COVID-19. TCRdb's copy holds only in-frame clones and misses some; the assay was immunoSEQ multiplex PCR. The profile shows some 64,000 clones, less than 80% of them singletons. Sequencing was performed on peripheral blood. All receptors derive from a man aged 55 to 70 with acute or convalescent COVID-19. Each CDR3 is given with its conserved first and last residue. The D gene is left open where the match is weak. Rows may omit the clone size; those that give it use once, few, many or a size class.

CDR3	DNA	V	J	size	D
CASSSGLAGAAEQYF	TGTGCCAGCAGCTCGGGACTAGCGGGAGCCGCGGAGCAGTACTTC	TRBV7-6	TRBJ2-7	.	TRBD2
CASSTPGRRGDEQYF	TGTGCCAGCAGTACTCCCGGGAGGAGGGGGGACGAGCAGTACTTC	TRBV27	TRBJ2-7	.	.
CASSLRGGTDTGELFF	TGTGCCAGCAGCTTAAGAGGAGGGACAGACACCGGGGAGCTGTTTTTT	TRBV7-9	TRBJ2-2	.	.
CASSHPSGTSGRSLPTYNEQFF	TGTGCCAGCAGCCACCCCTCCGGGACTAGCGGGAGGTCACTCCCGACCTACAATGAGCAGTTCTTC	TRBV4-2	TRBJ2-1	.	TRBD2
CASSLVTANTGELFF	TGTGCTAGCAGCTTAGTGACAGCCAACACCGGGGAGCTGTTTTTT	TRBV7-7	TRBJ2-2	few	.
CATSRGGTSGSHEQFF	TGTGCCACCAGCAGAGGTGGGACTAGCGGGAGCCATGAGCAGTTCTTC	TRBV15	TRBJ2-1	few	TRBD2
CASSLSTGAYEQYF	TGCGCCAGCAGCTTGTCTACAGGGGCCTACGAGCAGTACTTC	TRBV5-1	TRBJ2-7	few	TRBD1
CASSPKNRGLGSPLHF	TGTGCCAGCAGTCCAAAGAACAGGGGGCTGGGTTCACCCCTCCACTTT	TRBV27	TRBJ1-6	few	TRBD1
CASSGTASYEQYF	TGTGCCAGCAGTGGGACAGCCTCCTACGAGCAGTACTTC	TRBV5-8	TRBJ2-7	.	TRBD1
CAISDRGYTEAFF	TGTGCCATCAGTGACCGCGGGTACACTGAAGCTTTCTTT	TRBV10-3	TRBJ1-1	.	.
CASSRQGINQPQHF	TGTGCCAGCAGTAGACAGGGGATCAATCAGCCCCAGCATTTT	TRBV2	TRBJ1-5	few	TRBD1
CASSQLDRNSYEQYF	TGTGCCAGCAGCCAGCTTGACAGGAACTCCTACGAGCAGTACTTC	TRBV5-6	TRBJ2-7	few	.
CASSQDASARGGNQPQHF	TGTGCCAGCAGCCAAGATGCCTCGGCCAGGGGGGGCAATCAGCCCCAGCATTTT	TRBV3-1/TRBV3-2	TRBJ1-5	.	TRBD1
CATSRGGGGQPQHF	TGTGCCACCAGCAGAGGCGGGGGCGGTCAGCCCCAGCATTTT	TRBV15	TRBJ1-5	.	.
CASSYDRNYGYTF	TGTGCCAGCAGCTACGACAGGAACTATGGCTACACCTTC	TRBV7-2	TRBJ1-2	.	.
CASSPTSGRGNTQYF	TGTGCCAGCAGCCCGACTAGCGGGAGGGGTAATACGCAGTATTTT	TRBV11-2	TRBJ2-3	.	TRBD2
CASSLIAYEQYF	TGTGCCAGCAGCTTAATTGCGTACGAGCAGTACTTC	TRBV13	TRBJ2-7	.	.
CASSLGGAPSYEQYF	TGTGCCAGCAGCCTGGGGGGGGCCCCCTCCTACGAGCAGTACTTC	TRBV7-3	TRBJ2-7	few	.
CASTPKPSSYNEQFF	TGTGCCAGCACCCCAAAGCCTTCCTCCTACAATGAGCAGTTCTTC	TRBV28	TRBJ2-1	.	.
CASSLNGETQYF	TGTGCCAGCAGTTTAAACGGGGAGACCCAGTACTTC	TRBV12-3/TRBV12-4	TRBJ2-5	.	.
CASSYGAAGYGYTF	TGTGCCAGCAGTTACGGGGCCGCGGGGTATGGCTACACCTTC	TRBV6-5	TRBJ1-2	.	.
CASSKRGRDLAAYEQYF	TGTGCCAGCAGCAAAAGAGGCCGGGATTTGGCCGCCTACGAGCAGTACTTC	TRBV21-1	TRBJ2-7	.	.
CATSDARGATNEKLFF	TGTGCCACCTCAGACGCCAGGGGGGCAACTAATGAAAAACTGTTTTTT	TRBV19	TRBJ1-4	.	TRBD1
CASSERDRAHGYTF	TGTGCCAGCAGTGAAAGGGACAGGGCACATGGCTACACCTTC	TRBV6-1	TRBJ1-2	.	TRBD1
CASSVRQGAGNEATGANVLTF	TGTGCCAGCAGCGTCCGACAGGGGGCAGGGAACGAAGCAACTGGGGCCAACGTCCTGACTTTC	TRBV13	TRBJ2-6	.	TRBD1
CASTYTGELFF	TGTGCCAGTACCTACACCGGGGAGCTGTTTTTT	TRBV19	TRBJ2-2	.	.
CASSFSLNGVEQYF	TGTGCCAGCAGCTTCTCACTTAACGGGGTGGAGCAGTACTTC	TRBV7-9	TRBJ2-7	.	.
CATERNTPDSPLHF	TGTGCCACTGAGAGGAACACCCCCGATTCACCCCTCCACTTT	TRBV6-5	TRBJ1-6	.	.
CSASSAGKTGEQYF	TGCAGTGCTAGTAGCGCAGGGAAAACAGGGGAGCAGTACTTC	TRBV20-1	TRBJ2-7	.	.
CASRLITGGVDEQYF	TGTGCCAGCAGGCTGATTACAGGGGGCGTCGACGAGCAGTACTTC	TRBV28	TRBJ2-7	.	TRBD1
CASSLGGRGYTF	TGTGCCAGCAGCCTCGGGGGGCGCGGCTACACCTTC	TRBV3-1/TRBV3-2	TRBJ1-2	.	.
CATRSSRGDSRTGTQYF	TGTGCCACACGCTCCTCCAGGGGGGACTCAAGGACCGGAACGCAGTATTTT	TRBV19	TRBJ2-3	few	.
CASVPSGTGNTGELFF	TGTGCCAGCGTCCCTTCCGGGACAGGAAACACCGGGGAGCTGTTTTTT	TRBV6-6	TRBJ2-2	.	TRBD1
CASSQTIGLAGGEQFF	TGTGCCAGCAGCCAGACGATCGGACTAGCGGGAGGTGAGCAGTTCTTC	TRBV7-6	TRBJ2-1	.	TRBD2
CATGEGGRYEQYF	TGTGCCACAGGGGAGGGGGGCCGCTACGAGCAGTACTTC	TRBV2	TRBJ2-7	.	.
CASRRQGGYEPTGELFF	TGTGCCAGCAGGCGACAGGGTGGCTACGAGCCCACCGGGGAGCTGTTTTTT	TRBV6-6	TRBJ2-2	.	TRBD1
CASSPLAGGPYEQYF	TGTGCCAGCAGCCCACTAGCGGGAGGGCCCTACGAGCAGTACTTC	TRBV3-1/TRBV3-2	TRBJ2-7	.	TRBD2
CASSWGTGGNQPQHF	TGTGCCAGCAGTTGGGGGACAGGGGGCAATCAGCCCCAGCATTTT	TRBV28	TRBJ1-5	.	TRBD1
CATALAGGPNEQFF	TGTGCCACCGCACTAGCGGGAGGGCCCAATGAGCAGTTCTTC	TRBV24-1	TRBJ2-1	.	TRBD2
CASSGRTDTQYF	TGTGCCAGCAGCGGTCGCACAGATACGCAGTATTTT	TRBV6-6	TRBJ2-3	.	.
CASQTGSNQPQHF	TGTGCCAGCCAAACAGGGTCCAATCAGCCCCAGCATTTT	TRBV12-3/TRBV12-4	TRBJ1-5	.	.
CASSRGRAGGANEQFF	TGTGCCAGCAGCCGAGGGAGGGCGGGGGGTGCTAATGAGCAGTTCTTC	TRBV7-8	TRBJ2-1	.	TRBD2
CASSELGQPYEQYF	TGTGCCAGCAGCGAACTGGGACAGCCCTACGAGCAGTACTTC	TRBV6-2/TRBV6-3	TRBJ2-7	once	TRBD1
CASSPPAHTEAFF	TGTGCCAGCTCACCACCGGCTCACACTGAAGCTTTCTTT	TRBV18	TRBJ1-1	.	.
CASSPMGHLNTEAFF	TGTGCCAGCTCACCGATGGGACACCTGAACACTGAAGCTTTCTTT	TRBV18	TRBJ1-1	.	.